The 31 T cell receptor beta chains in this list originate from one sample, sequenced in a study of human T cells and chemical hapten exposure. TCRdb independently ran MiXCR on the RACE reads; one entry per CDR3 protein. The sample carries some 360,000 distinct CDR3 sequences, roughly 5% recorded once. Time point here: pre-sensitization, week 0. Described treatment: therapeutic diphenylcyclopropenone sensitization with weekly scalp DPC. Sequenced material: whole blood, taken in connection with sensitization to the hapten diphenylcyclopropenone (DPC). The receptors stem from a woman between 45 and 60 years old with alopecia areata. Some clones in this sample may be carry-over from other donors' samples.

With regard to this clonotype: Just one base apart from a much larger clone, this may be a read error. CDR3 bases: TGTGCCAGCAGACACCCGGGGGGGCGGCAGTTCTTC. This translates into CASRHPGGRQFF. The chain links TRBV12-3 or TRBV12-4 to TRBJ2-1, with TRBD2 matching over 8 bases. J was trimmed by 12 bases and V by 6 bases; bases with no gene match: 7. This CDR3 has 12 amino acids.

This clonotype was found many times. The rearrangement joins TRBV9 to TRBJ2-7; maybe TRBD1 (7 bases). Germline lookup yields CDR1 SGDLS and CDR2 YYNGEE. CDR3 length equals 14 residues. V was trimmed by 3 bases and J by 6 bases, leaving 16 bases between them. The DNA for the CDR3 is TGTGCCAGCAGCGCCCTTCCTCAGGGGGGCGAGCAGTACTTC. This sequence encodes CASSALPQGGEQYF.

This clonotype was seen only a few times. This chain joins TRBV12-3 or TRBV12-4 and TRBJ2-5, with a tentative D call TRBD1 (5 bases). The length of the CDR3 is 15 residues. V lost 2 bases to trimming and J lost 5 bases, with 15 bases between them. CDR3 loop: CASSLYGHRSETQYF. The CDR3 DNA follows: TGTGCCAGCAGTTTATATGGCCACAGGTCGGAGACCCAGTACTTC.

The chain is built from TRBV4-2 and TRBJ1-2, with TRBD1 identical over 7 bases. Germline CDR1 and CDR2: LGHNA and YNFKEQ. The CDR3 contains 16 residues. The V gene end was trimmed by 0 bases and the J gene end by 3 bases; junction bases not matched to a gene: 7. CDR3 in amino acids: CASSQDRRDSYYGYTF. As DNA, the CDR3 is TGTGCCAGCAGCCAAGATAGGAGGGACAGCTACTATGGCTACACCTTC.

J is TRBJ2-7 and V is TRBV9; weak D call: TRBD2 (5 bases). This CDR3 comprises 13 residues. V shed 0 bases and J shed 5 bases, with 9 bases lying between them. The V gene's germline CDR1 is SGDLS and CDR2 YYNGEE. The CDR3: CASSVGGVDEQYF. In nucleotides, the CDR3 is TGTGCCAGCAGCGTAGGGGGAGTTGACGAGCAGTACTTC. Supplemented by reference TRBV9 and TRBJ2-7, the full variable domain reads DSGVTQTPKHLITATGQRVTLRCSPRSGDLSVYWYQQSLDQGLQFLIQYYNGEERAKGNILERFSAQQFPDLHSELNLSSLELGDSALYFCASSVGGVDEQYFGPGTRLTVT.

This clonotype was counted at least ten times. V usage is TRBV20-1 and J usage is TRBJ2-7; D not resolved. The CDR3 has 13 amino acids. The V gene's germline CDR1 is DFQATT and CDR2 SNEGSKA (reference sequence). V lost 5 bases to trimming and J lost 8 bases, with 19 bases between them. CDR3 amino acids: CSAPPGNPMKQYF. The CDR3 nucleotides read TGCAGTGCTCCCCCAGGTAACCCTATGAAGCAGTACTTC.

With regard to this clonotype: A read error is possible here, since a much larger clone lies one base away. This is likely a read error, given that the CDR3 carries no conserved phenylalanine or tryptophan at its end. The genes are TRBV7-2 and TRBJ2-3; TRBD2 aligns across 14 bases. CDR3 length: 18 amino acids. Germline values: CDR1 SGHTA, CDR2 FQGNSA. V lost 2 bases to trimming and J lost 4 bases; unmatched junction nucleotides: 8. The CDR3 DNA reads as TGTGCCAGCAGCTTAATAGGACTAGCGGGGGGTCGAGCAGATACGCAGTATCTT. Translated: CASSLIGLAGGRADTQYL.

This clonotype was seen only a few times. The V gene is TRBV27, the J gene TRBJ1-6, with a weak D call TRBD1 (6 bases). This CDR3 spans 12 amino acids. Trimming cost V 6 bases and J 13 bases, with 13 bases left between them. CDR1 is MNHEY and CDR2 is SMNVEV in the germline V gene (reference sequence). The CDR3 region has the DNA TGTGCCAGCAGAGCTGCACAGGGCCCCCTCCACTTT. It yields the protein CASRAAQGPLHF.

A word on this clonotype: The junction shows a germline mismatch at one end, possibly a read error. This chain uses TRBV12-3 or TRBV12-4 with TRBJ2-7; possible D gene TRBD2, 7 bases. This CDR3 has 16 amino acids. CDR3 in DNA: TGTGCCAGCAGTCTTCGACTTTGGGGGGGGACACCCACCCCTCACTTC. It codes for CASSLRLWGGTPTPHF.

This clonotype was found a few times. The chain links TRBV12-3 or TRBV12-4 to TRBJ1-6; D may be TRBD1 (6 bases). V lost 5 bases and J 16 bases, leaving 15 bases between the germline ends. The CDR3 has 12 residues. The CDR3 is CASSPTRGLLHF. The CDR3, as DNA: TGTGCCAGCAGTCCGACTAGGGGGTTACTCCACTTT.

This clonotype was seen many times. The chain recombines TRBV4-1 with TRBJ2-1, with D perhaps TRBD2 (5 bases). Germline assignment: CDR1 MGHRA and CDR2 YSYEKL. V was cut by 1 base and J by 8 bases, with 6 bases left in between. The CDR3 sequence is 12 residues long. This CDR3 is CASSQVGDEQFF. DNA of the CDR3: TGCGCCAGCAGCCAAGTGGGAGATGAGCAGTTCTTC.

The chain couples TRBV20-1 to TRBJ2-3, with D possibly called TRBD1 or TRBD2 (5 bases each). In germline, CDR1 is DFQATT, CDR2 SNEGSKA (reference sequence). The CDR3 is 15 amino acids. V was cut by 6 bases and J by 5 bases, with 21 bases left in between. CDR3 loop: CSAAPVGEWGDTQYF. The CDR3 nucleotides are TGCAGTGCCGCTCCCGTGGGGGAGTGGGGAGATACGCAGTATTTT.

This clonotype showed up many times. The CDR3 coding sequence is TGTGCCAGCAGTCGCTCGAAGGGCTACGAGCAGTACTTC. Its protein product is CASSRSKGYEQYF. The V gene is TRBV12-3 or TRBV12-4, the J gene TRBJ2-7; no definite D call. V was clipped by 5 bases and J by 3 bases, with 11 bases between them. This CDR3 has 13 amino acids.

This clonotype was counted only a few times. The genes are TRBV30 and TRBJ1-3; no definite D call. V dropped 3 bases and J dropped 0 bases, with 12 bases sitting between them. The germline gives CDR1 GTSNPN, CDR2 SVGIG (reference sequence). This CDR3 comprises 15 residues. CDR3 sequence reads: CAWRVDTSSGNTIYF. The CDR3 bases are TGTGCCTGGAGGGTAGACACGAGCTCTGGAAACACCATATATTTT.

This clonotype was detected only a few times. The chain joins TRBV4-2 to TRBJ1-2; no clear D gene. Between the trimmed V and J ends, which lost 0 bases and 8 bases, there was a span of 19 bases. CDR3 size: 16 residues. The germline V gene has CDR1 LGHNA and CDR2 YNFKEQ. CDR3 region: CASSQDFRTLAQGYTF. The CDR3 DNA is TGTGCCAGCAGCCAAGATTTCCGCACGCTAGCGCAAGGCTACACCTTC.

This clonotype was observed a few times. The rearrangement joins TRBV4-1 to TRBJ2-6; no definite D call. Trimming cost V 2 bases and J 1 base, with 9 bases left between them. This CDR3 is 16 amino acids long. Germline V gene data show CDR1 as MGHRA and CDR2 as YSYEKL. CDR3 DNA: TGCGCCAGCAGCCAAAACACCGTTTCTGGGGCCAACGTCCTGACTTTC. Protein: CASSQNTVSGANVLTF.

This clonotype has a count of ten or more. The genes are TRBV12-3 or TRBV12-4 and TRBJ2-2; tentatively, D is TRBD1 or TRBD2 (5 bases each). CDR3 size: 16 residues. V was pared by 3 bases and J by 3 bases, with 14 bases between. The chain's CDR3 is CASSFPRDLYTGELFF. In nucleotides, the CDR3 is TGTGCCAGCAGTTTTCCAAGGGACCTTTACACCGGGGAGCTGTTTTTT.

This clonotype has a handful of counts. The V call is TRBV5-6, the J call TRBJ2-7; the D call may be TRBD1 or TRBD2 (5 bases each). The CDR3 spans 13 residues. In germline, CDR1 is SGHDT, CDR2 YYEEEE. Deletions cut 5 bases from V and 12 bases from J, with 21 bases between. CDR3 region: CASSNWGTHLGYF. CDR3 nucleotide sequence: TGTGCCAGCAGTAATTGGGGGACGCACCTTGGGTACTTC.

The chain is built from TRBV7-6 and TRBJ1-1; 8 nucleotides align to TRBD1. Germline CDR1 and CDR2: SGHVS and FNYEAQ. With V trimmed by 2 bases and J by 4 bases, 12 bases remained unmatched. This CDR3 region has 17 residues. The CDR3 DNA reads TGTGCCAGCAGCTTAACCCCCGACAGGGGTGGTTCCACTGAAGCTTTCTTT. Amino acids: CASSLTPDRGGSTEAFF.

This clonotype was observed a handful of times. V is TRBV27 and J is TRBJ2-3; TRBD2 matches at 9 bases. The CDR3 contains 15 residues. Germline loops: CDR1 MNHEY, CDR2 SMNVEV (reference sequence). V lost 2 bases to trimming and J lost 4 bases; unmatched junction nucleotides: 4. CDR3 residues: CASSLPAGGSDTQYF. Written as DNA, the CDR3 is TGTGCCAGCAGTTTACCAGCGGGAGGCTCAGATACGCAGTATTTT.

In its sample, this clonotype was seen many times. This rearrangement joins TRBV9 to TRBJ2-5; TRBD2 aligns across 10 bases. CDR3 length: 16 amino acids. V was pared by 3 bases and J by 0 bases, with 5 bases of the junction left unmatched. Germline CDR1 reads SGDLS; CDR2 reads YYNGEE. The CDR3 region is CASSGSSGGYQETQYF. DNA of the CDR3: TGTGCCAGCAGCGGTTCTAGCGGGGGTTACCAAGAGACCCAGTACTTC.

The V gene is TRBV30, the J gene TRBJ1-2, with TRBD1 identical over 9 bases. CDR1 is GTSNPN, CDR2 SVGIG, per germline (reference sequence). The trim removed 7 bases at V and 0 bases at J, leaving 6 bases unmatched. This CDR3 has 14 residues. The CDR3 protein is CAFQGQGSNYGYTF. The CDR3 bases are TGTGCCTTCCAAGGACAGGGGTCTAACTATGGCTACACCTTC.

In its sample, this clonotype was seen a few times. The genes are TRBV12-5 and TRBJ1-5; D is undetermined. The CDR3 length is 13 residues. The ends were cut back, 7 bases at V and 3 bases at J, with 10 bases in the middle. The germline gives CDR1 LGHNT, CDR2 FRNRAP. The CDR3 DNA follows: TGTGCTAGTGCCCTCGGATACAATCAGCCCCAGCATTTT. Its translation is CASALGYNQPQHF. The full variable domain, with the rest looked up from reference TRBV12-5 and TRBJ1-5, is DARVTQTPRHKVTEMGQEVTMRCQPILGHNTVFWYRQTMMQGLELLAYFRNRAPLDDSGMPKDRFSAEMPDATLATLKIQPSEPRDSAVYFCASALGYNQPQHFGDGTRLSIL.

This clonotype was seen ten or more times. The chain is built from TRBV6-5 and TRBJ1-1; tentatively, D is TRBD1 (5 bases). Germline values: CDR1 MNHEY, CDR2 SVGAGI. The CDR3 consists of 15 residues. Deletions cut 6 bases from V and 7 bases from J, with 21 bases between. CDR3 sequence (DNA): TGTGCCAGCAGCCGGGGCGGGGCCTCTCCCCGTGAAGCTTTCTTT. It codes for CASSRGGASPREAFF.

The rearrangement links TRBV12-3 or TRBV12-4 to TRBJ1-2, with TRBD1 identical over 9 bases. The CDR3 sequence is 14 residues long. With 5 bases clipped from V and 7 bases from J, the junction kept 8 bases outside the gene matches. DNA of the CDR3: TGTGCCAGCAGTCAACAGGGGGCTCGGTTTGGCTACACCTTC. Protein: CASSQQGARFGYTF.

The sample holds a few counts of this clonotype. V and J are TRBV6-5 and TRBJ1-6; D is undetermined. This CDR3 contains 16 residues. The germline V gene has CDR1 MNHEY and CDR2 SVGAGI. Trimming stripped 2 bases from V and 0 bases from J, with 8 bases between. The CDR3 protein is CASSYLGSSYNSPLHF. The CDR3 nucleotides read TGTGCCAGCAGTTACCTGGGTAGCTCCTATAATTCACCCCTCCACTTT.

This clonotype was found many times. This sequence joins TRBV6-6 and TRBJ2-2, with D possibly matching TRBD1 (6 bases). Germline CDR1 and CDR2: MNHNY and SVGAGI (reference sequence). This CDR3 spans 14 amino acids. V was clipped by 7 bases and J by 6 bases, with 15 bases between them. DNA for the CDR3: TGTGCCAGCACCCCACCGGACAGTGCCGGGGAGCTGTTTTTT. Encoded protein: CASTPPDSAGELFF.

In its sample, this clonotype was seen many times. The rearrangement links TRBV12-3 or TRBV12-4 to TRBJ1-1; TRBD1 is a possible D gene (6 bases). Deletions cut 6 bases from V and 1 base from J, with 12 bases between. The CDR3 length is 14 residues. CDR3 DNA sequence: TGTGCCAGCAGCTGGGACATACCGAACACTGAAGCTTTCTTT. Translation gives CASSWDIPNTEAFF.

Of note for this clonotype: Possible read error: a much larger clone is one base away. The chain couples TRBV11-2 to TRBJ2-3, with a tentative D call TRBD2 (6 bases). Germline V gene sequence: CDR1 SGHAT, CDR2 FQNNGV. The CDR3 consists of 15 residues. Trimming stripped 6 bases from V and 4 bases from J, with 17 bases between. CDR3: CASRRTIFTPDTQYF. CDR3 nucleotide sequence: TGTGCCAGCAGGCGGACTATATTCACCCCAGATACGCAGTATTTT. Combining the CDR3 with reference TRBV11-2 and TRBJ2-3 gives the whole variable domain EAGVAQSPRYKIIEKRQSVAFWCNPISGHATLYWYQQILGQGPKLLIQFQNNGVVDDSQLPKDRFSAERLKGVDSTLKIQPAKLEDSAVYLCASRRTIFTPDTQYFGPGTRLTVL.

The J gene is TRBJ1-2, the V gene TRBV10-3, with TRBD1 matching over 9 bases. The J segment lost 1 base and the V segment lost 2 bases, leaving 2 bases of the junction unmatched. There are 15 residues in the CDR3. CDR1 ENHRY and CDR2 SYGVKD come from the germline V gene. The CDR3 DNA is TGTGCCATCAGTGAGGGGACAGGGCGTAACTATGGCTACACCTTC. It translates to CAISEGTGRNYGYTF.

The chain employs TRBV27 and TRBJ2-2, with 9 bases identical to TRBD1. The CDR3 has 16 residues. The J segment lost 4 bases and the V segment lost 5 bases, leaving 8 bases of the junction unmatched. Germline CDR1 and CDR2: MNHEY and SMNVEV (reference sequence). CDR3 loop: CASSRLTGGGTGELFF. CDR3 nucleotide sequence: TGTGCCAGCAGTAGACTTACAGGGGGCGGCACCGGGGAGCTGTTTTTT.